This section outlines one T cell receptor beta chain sequence together with its context. The germline V gene encodes CDR1 SGHDT and CDR2 YYEEEE. The CDR3 loop spans 17 amino acids. V lost 2 bases, J lost 4 bases, and 18 bases lay in between. This specimen belongs to a study of OX40 agonist ivuxolimab in advanced cancers. As for the study in general: Each patient was given ivuxolimab into a vein every 2 weeks, at 0.01 to 10 mg/kg.

Generated by immunoSEQ multiplex PCR, the TCRdb table keeps only in-frame clones and is missing some. The sample gives 75,000 to 95,000 clones, over 80% of which show up once; 7% to 8.5% is in the top ten. The receptor was derived from an adult with an advanced solid tumor such as melanoma, head and neck, liver or kidney cancer. The chain has TRBV5-6 and TRBJ2-2; D is unclear. Material: CD4+ or CD8+ T cells sorted from blood, obtained in a trial of the OX40 agonist ivuxolimab. CDR3 nucleotides: TGTGCCAGCAGCTTAGGCGTAGTAGTGGGCCTCACCGGGGAGCTGTTTTTT. Amino acids: CASSLGVVVGLTGELFF.